The 23 T cell receptor beta chains below come from one sample, sequenced in a study of ipilimumab plus nivolumab after autologous stem cell transplantation. Repertoires were generated with immunoSEQ multiplex PCR, while TCRdb's copy carries only in-frame clones and drops some. The sample contains about 47,000 clones, approximately 90% of which appear only once. Source: PBMCs, taken in a trial of ipilimumab plus nivolumab as post-transplant consolidation. The receptors derive from a male donor with multiple myeloma.

The V gene is TRBV30, the J gene TRBJ1-2; tentative D call: TRBD1 (6 bases). Germline values: CDR1 GTSNPN, CDR2 SVGIG (reference sequence). The CDR3 is 15 amino acids. V gave up 0 bases and J gave up 4 bases, with 15 bases separating them. The CDR3 region is CAWSVRTEPFYGYTF. CDR3 in DNA: TGTGCCTGGAGTGTTAGGACAGAACCCTTCTATGGCTACACCTTC. The full variable domain, in which reference TRBV30 and TRBJ1-2 provide the parts outside the CDR3, is SQTIHQWPATLVQPVGSPLSLECTVEGTSNPNLYWYRQAAGRGLQLLFYSVGIGQISSEVPQNLSASRPQDRQFILSSKKLLLSDSGFYLCAWSVRTEPFYGYTFGSGTRLTVV.

A single count supports this clone. The chain is built from TRBV7-2 and TRBJ1-3, with D uncertain. The CDR3 runs 14 residues. V was shortened by 1 base and J by 8 bases, with 12 bases between the two germline ends. The germline V gene has CDR1 SGHTA and CDR2 FQGNSA. The CDR3 is CASSLVTHGDTIYF. In DNA, the CDR3 is TGTGCCAGCAGCTTAGTAACCCACGGAGACACCATATATTTT.

The chain uses TRBV7-2 and TRBJ1-5, with D uncertain. The CDR3 sequence is 16 residues long. V lost 2 bases, J lost 1 base, and 12 bases lay in between. Germline V gene data show CDR1 as SGHTA and CDR2 as FQGNSA. As DNA, the CDR3 is TGTGCCAGCAGCTTATGGGCTCACGCAAGCAATCAGCCCCAGCATTTT. This gives the protein CASSLWAHASNQPQHF.

This clone was counted only a few times. The rearrangement links TRBV30 to TRBJ1-5; 7 positions match TRBD1. This CDR3 has 16 amino acids. The germline gives CDR1 GTSNPN, CDR2 SVGIG (reference sequence). The ends lost 2 bases at V and 6 bases at J; junction bases unmatched: 13. The CDR3: CAWSFRQGGVSQPQHF. DNA for the CDR3: TGTGCCTGGAGTTTTCGACAGGGAGGAGTCAGTCAGCCCCAGCATTTT.

V gene TRBV7-3 combines with J gene TRBJ2-1; 7 bases line up with TRBD2. Unmatched junction bases numbered 8, after V lost 3 bases and J lost 6 bases. Germline lookup yields CDR1 SGHTA and CDR2 FQGTGA. The CDR3 runs 15 residues. CDR3 amino acids: CASSLAAGTTNEQFF. The CDR3 DNA is TGTGCCAGCAGCTTGGCGGCCGGGACTACCAATGAGCAGTTCTTC.

The chain recombines TRBV5-1 with TRBJ2-5; D might be TRBD2 (6 bases). Germline V gene lookup returns CDR1 SGHRS and CDR2 YFSETQ. The ends were cut back, 5 bases at V and 3 bases at J, with 14 bases in the middle. This CDR3 has 14 amino acids. The CDR3 DNA reads TGCGCCAGCAGGCGGGACTTTAATGAAGAGACCCAGTACTTC. Amino acid sequence: CASRRDFNEETQYF.

The genes are TRBV6-5 and TRBJ2-7; either TRBD1 or TRBD2 may supply D (5 bases each). The CDR3 length is 16 residues. Germline V CDR1 and CDR2: MNHEY, SVGAGI. V lost 2 bases, J lost 2 bases, and 16 bases lay in between. The DNA for the CDR3 is TGTGCCAGCAGTTACGGGACGGGGAATCTAGCCTACGAGCAGTACTTC. Amino acids: CASSYGTGNLAYEQYF.

V and J are TRBV4-3 and TRBJ2-7; the D is unclear. The germline V and J ends were trimmed by 0 bases and 3 bases, with 12 bases remaining between them. The germline CDR1 and CDR2 sequences are LGHNA and YSLEER. This CDR3 spans 15 amino acids. CDR3 in DNA: TGCGCCAGCAGCCAAGATGTACGGCAGGACTACGAGCAGTACTTC. Residues: CASSQDVRQDYEQYF.

This clone was seen a single time. The V call is TRBV29-1, the J call TRBJ2-7; D is ambiguous. Trimming left V 6 bases short and J 0 bases short, with 6 bases between. The CDR3 contains 11 residues. In germline, CDR1 is SQVTM, CDR2 ANQGSEA. CDR3 region: CSVHSSYEQYF. The CDR3 nucleotides read TGCAGCGTCCACAGCTCCTACGAGCAGTACTTC.

The chain recombines TRBV29-1 with TRBJ2-2; D remains unclear. This CDR3 region has 11 residues. V lost 4 bases to trimming and J lost 4 bases, with 4 bases between them. The germline CDR1 and CDR2 sequences are SQVTM and ANQGSEA. The CDR3 nucleotides are TGCAGCGTTGCCCTCACCGGGGAGCTGTTTTTT. It translates to CSVALTGELFF.

The count of this clone is one. This chain connects TRBV5-4 to TRBJ1-4; TRBD1 agrees at 11 bases. The V and J ends lost 4 bases and 1 base, in that order; junction bases with no gene match: 3. This CDR3 comprises 16 residues. The germline V gene encodes CDR1 SGHNT and CDR2 YYREEE (reference sequence). Written as DNA, the CDR3 is TGTGCCAGCAGCATGGGACAGGGGGTAACTAATGAAAAACTGTTTTTT. This encodes CASSMGQGVTNEKLFF.

This chain's CDR3 is CASSVGLAGGHYNEQFF. CDR3 nucleotide sequence: TGTGCCAGCAGCGTAGGGCTAGCGGGGGGCCACTACAATGAGCAGTTCTTC. This sequence joins TRBV9 and TRBJ2-1, with TRBD2 matching over 11 bases. V lost 0 bases and J lost 3; bases outside the gene matches: 5. The germline V gene encodes CDR1 SGDLS and CDR2 YYNGEE. The CDR3 is 17 amino acids.

The chain couples TRBV4-1 to TRBJ1-3; D remains unclear. The CDR3 spans 15 residues. Germline V gives CDR1 MGHRA, CDR2 YSYEKL. V lost 0 bases, J lost 2 bases, and 8 bases lay in between. The CDR3 loop is CASSQEEHTGNTIYF. The CDR3 DNA is TGCGCCAGCAGCCAAGAAGAACACACTGGAAACACCATATATTTT.

The chain recombines TRBV6-1 with TRBJ1-2; D is uncertain. V lost 6 bases to trimming and J lost 9 bases, with 23 bases between them. The CDR3 length is 15 residues. From germline, CDR1 is MNHNS and CDR2 SASEGT. In DNA, the CDR3 is TGTGCCAGCAGCGCCCTGGAATGGGAGAGAGAGCGCTACACCTTC. It specifies CASSALEWERERYTF.

This chain connects TRBV2 to TRBJ1-4, with 7 bases matching TRBD1. Germline trimming cut 4 bases from V and 7 bases from J; bases unmatched to any gene: 9. Germline loops: CDR1 SNHLY, CDR2 FYNNEI. The CDR3 consists of 15 residues. CDR3 amino acids: CASSAQGQEGEKLFF. In DNA, the CDR3 is TGTGCCAGCAGTGCACAGGGGCAGGAGGGTGAAAAACTGTTTTTT.

The V call is TRBV28, the J call TRBJ1-1, with D unresolved. The CDR3 is made up of 13 amino acids. The germline V gene has CDR1 MDHEN and CDR2 SYDVKM. V gave up 7 bases and J gave up 1 base, with 10 bases separating them. Here the CDR3 DNA reads TGTGCCAGCATATCCGGGAGGAACACTGAAGCTTTCTTT. It encodes CASISGRNTEAFF. Full variable domain (rest looked up from reference TRBV28 and TRBJ1-1): DVKVTQSSRYLVKRTGEKVFLECVQDMDHENMFWYRQDPGLGLRLIYFSYDVKMKEKGDIPEGYSVSREKKERFSLILESASTNQTSMYLCASISGRNTEAFFGQGTRLTVV.

The chain combines TRBV2 with TRBJ1-1; D gene unclear. V was pared by 6 bases and J by 2 bases, with 13 bases between. The CDR3 has 14 amino acids. Germline V gene lookup returns CDR1 SNHLY and CDR2 FYNNEI. The CDR3 here is CASSGGITNTEAFF. The CDR3, as DNA: TGTGCCAGCAGCGGTGGCATCACCAACACTGAAGCTTTCTTT.

The chain employs TRBV6-6 and TRBJ2-7; D gene uncertain. Trimming removed 6 bases at V and 5 bases at J, with 14 bases between. Per the germline V gene, CDR1 is MNHNY and CDR2 is SVGAGI (reference sequence). This CDR3 has 13 residues. The CDR3 sequence: CASRARSAHEQYF. DNA for the CDR3: TGTGCCAGCAGAGCAAGGTCCGCCCACGAGCAGTACTTC.

The chain recombines TRBV6-4 with TRBJ2-7, with D possibly called TRBD1 or TRBD2 (6 bases each). Per germline, CDR1 MRHNA and CDR2 SNTAGT. Trimming took 6 bases from V and 5 from J, leaving 14 bases between them. The CDR3 consists of 13 residues. CDR3: CASSRDGGHEQYF. CDR3 sequence (DNA): TGTGCCAGCAGCCGGGACGGGGGCCACGAGCAGTACTTC.

The chain employs TRBV2 and TRBJ1-5, with TRBD1 as a possible D gene (6 bases). CDR3 length equals 14 residues. The germline V gene encodes CDR1 SNHLY and CDR2 FYNNEI. The germline V and J ends were trimmed by 5 bases and 4 bases, with 12 bases remaining between them. CDR3 region: CASSLGTRNQPQHF. CDR3 bases: TGTGCCAGCAGTCTCGGGACAAGAAATCAGCCCCAGCATTTT.

This chain connects TRBV4-1 to TRBJ2-1, with 8 bases aligning to TRBD2. Germline values: CDR1 MGHRA, CDR2 YSYEKL. V lost 0 bases to trimming and J lost 3 bases; unmatched junction nucleotides: 13. The CDR3 is made up of 19 amino acids. The CDR3 region has the DNA TGCGCCAGCAGCCAAGATAGTCGGATCCTAGCGGGTGTCTACAATGAGCAGTTCTTC. Its translation is CASSQDSRILAGVYNEQFF.

This clone was observed once. The chain has TRBV2 and TRBJ1-4; no firm D call. The length of the CDR3 is 12 residues. CDR1 and CDR2 from the germline V gene are SNHLY and FYNNEI. V was cut by 4 bases and J by 6 bases, with 6 bases left in between. The CDR3 DNA follows: TGTGCCAGCAGTGGACGGGATGAAAAACTGTTTTTT. This gives the protein CASSGRDEKLFF.

The V call is TRBV4-1, the J call TRBJ2-5, with D maybe TRBD2 (5 bases). The CDR3 length is 16 residues. Germline V gene sequence: CDR1 MGHRA, CDR2 YSYEKL. Between the trimmed V and J ends, which lost 0 bases and 5 bases, there was a span of 16 bases. CDR3 protein: CASSQDLAARGETQYF. CDR3 bases: TGCGCCAGCAGCCAAGATCTTGCTGCGAGAGGGGAGACCCAGTACTTC.